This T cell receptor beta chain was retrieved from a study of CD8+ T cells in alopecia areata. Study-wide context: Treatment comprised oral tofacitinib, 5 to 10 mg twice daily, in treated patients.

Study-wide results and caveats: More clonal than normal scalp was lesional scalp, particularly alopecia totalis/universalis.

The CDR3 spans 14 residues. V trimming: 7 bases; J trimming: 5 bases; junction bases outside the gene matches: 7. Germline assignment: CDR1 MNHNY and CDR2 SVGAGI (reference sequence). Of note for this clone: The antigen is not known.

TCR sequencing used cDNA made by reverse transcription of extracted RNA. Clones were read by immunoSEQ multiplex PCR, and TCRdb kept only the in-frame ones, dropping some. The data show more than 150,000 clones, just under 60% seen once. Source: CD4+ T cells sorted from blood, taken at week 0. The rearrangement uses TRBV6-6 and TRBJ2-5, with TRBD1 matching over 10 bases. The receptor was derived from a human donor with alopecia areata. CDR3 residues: CASTKTGGKETQYF. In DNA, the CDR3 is TGTGCCAGCACCAAGACAGGGGGCAAGGAGACCCAGTACTTC.